Shown below are 32 T cell receptor beta chains from a single sample sequenced in a study of blood T cell repertoires in COVID-19. Generated by immunoSEQ multiplex PCR, the TCRdb table keeps only in-frame clones and is missing some. The table records approximately 230,000 clones, roughly 85% of them present only once. The sample comprised peripheral blood. These receptors were taken from a man aged 18 to 29 with active or convalescent COVID-19.

This chain connects TRBV5-1 to TRBJ2-2; D may be TRBD2 (6 bases). The CDR3 sequence is 14 residues long. The germline gives CDR1 SGHRS, CDR2 YFSETQ. Trimming took off 5 bases at V and 5 bases at J, with 13 bases between the two ends. The CDR3 nucleotides are TGCGCCAGCAGTTACGGGAGTACGACCGGGGAGCTGTTTTTT. It yields the protein CASSYGSTTGELFF.

The V gene is TRBV9, the J gene TRBJ1-1; no firm D call. The CDR3 is 14 residues long. Germline V gives CDR1 SGDLS, CDR2 YYNGEE. V lost 4 bases and J 1 base, leaving 11 bases between the germline ends. CDR3 amino acids: CASSPQTRNTEAFF. The CDR3 bases are TGTGCCAGCAGCCCCCAGACAAGGAACACTGAAGCTTTCTTT.

Only one count was recorded for this clone. V usage is TRBV4-3 and J usage is TRBJ2-1, with 9 bases identical to TRBD2. The CDR3 runs 18 residues. V gave up 0 bases and J gave up 1 base; unmatched junction bases: 7. Looked up from germline, CDR1 is LGHNA and CDR2 is YSLEER. In DNA, the CDR3 is TGCGCCAGCAGCCAAGATACTAGCGGGTACTCATCCTACAATGAGCAGTTCTTC. This translates into CASSQDTSGYSSYNEQFF.

The chain joins TRBV6-5 to TRBJ1-5; weak D call: TRBD1 (6 bases). The CDR3 covers 15 residues. Trimming pared 2 bases from V and 2 bases from J, leaving 10 bases between. CDR1 and CDR2 (germline): MNHEY, SVGAGI. DNA of the CDR3: TGTGCCAGCAGTTACACAGGGATAGGCAATCAGCCCCAGCATTTT. Translation: CASSYTGIGNQPQHF.

The table lists this clone with a count of one. The chain links TRBV11-3 to TRBJ2-3; the match to TRBD2 covers 9 bases. The J segment lost 2 bases and the V segment lost 1 base, leaving 1 base of the junction unmatched. The germline gives CDR1 SGHNT, CDR2 YENEEA. This CDR3 comprises 15 residues. The CDR3 nucleotides read TGTGCCAGCAGCTTAGGCGGGGGGGACACAGATACGCAGTATTTT. Translation: CASSLGGGDTDTQYF.

J is TRBJ1-4 and V is TRBV7-9; TRBD1 might be the D (6 bases). CDR3 size: 13 residues. Trimming shortened V by 4 bases and J by 7 bases, and 10 bases separated the two germline ends. Germline values: CDR1 SEHNR, CDR2 FQNEAQ (reference sequence). This chain's CDR3 is CASSYRDGEKLFF. In DNA, the CDR3 is TGTGCCAGCAGCTACAGGGACGGTGAAAAACTGTTTTTT.

The V call is TRBV27, the J call TRBJ1-2; perhaps TRBD1 as D (6 bases). Trimming removed 7 bases from V and 8 bases from J, with 23 bases in between. The CDR3 sequence is 15 residues long. In germline, CDR1 is MNHEY, CDR2 SMNVEV (reference sequence). CDR3 DNA: TGTGCCAGCACCACCCGGGACACCTACCCTGGGGGCTACACCTTC. This encodes CASTTRDTYPGGYTF.

CDR3 protein: CASSERDRGGIVGNQPQHF. In DNA, the CDR3 is TGTGCCAGCAGTGAGAGGGACAGGGGAGGGATTGTTGGCAATCAGCCCCAGCATTTT. The rearrangement uses TRBV2 and TRBJ1-5; 10 bases are shared with TRBD1. Germline V gene data show CDR1 as SNHLY and CDR2 as FYNNEI. This CDR3 is built from 19 residues. With 3 bases clipped from V and 2 bases from J, the junction kept 13 bases outside the gene matches. The whole variable domain, filled in from reference TRBV2 and TRBJ1-5, reads EPEVTQTPSHQVTQMGQEVILRCVPISNHLYFYWYRQILGQKVEFLVSFYNNEISEKSEIFDDQFSVERPDGSNFTLKIRSTKLEDSAMYFCASSERDRGGIVGNQPQHFGDGTRLSIL.

The gene calls are TRBV12-5 and TRBJ2-7; 12 nucleotides match TRBD2. The CDR3 is 16 residues long. CDR1 is LGHNT, CDR2 FRNRAP, per germline. Trimming took 1 base from V and 2 from J; bases not matched to a gene: 3. CDR3 sequence: CASGLELAGGAYEQYF. The CDR3 region has the DNA TGTGCTAGTGGTTTGGAACTAGCGGGGGGTGCCTACGAGCAGTACTTC.

The chain recombines TRBV10-3 with TRBJ1-4; D call uncertain. The V and J ends lost 4 bases and 8 bases respectively, with 11 bases between them. The CDR3 is made up of 13 amino acids. The germline gives CDR1 ENHRY, CDR2 SYGVKD. CDR3 loop: CAISGSRREKLFF. Written as DNA, the CDR3 is TGTGCCATCAGTGGGTCTAGGAGAGAAAAACTGTTTTTT.

V gene TRBV10-3 combines with J gene TRBJ1-1; tentatively, D is TRBD1 (5 bases). CDR3 length: 13 amino acids. Germline-derived CDR1 and CDR2 are ENHRY and SYGVKD. V was cut by 6 bases and J by 4 bases, with 12 bases left in between. The CDR3 bases are TGTGCCATCAGGGGTGGAGGGACCACTGAAGCTTTCTTT. Its protein product is CAIRGGGTTEAFF.

The chain uses TRBV27 and TRBJ2-7, with TRBD2 identical over 8 bases. V dropped 10 bases and J dropped 1; count of bases not matched to a gene: 12. Per germline, CDR1 MNHEY and CDR2 SMNVEV (reference sequence). CDR3 length equals 15 residues. This chain's CDR3 is CATSAVSGGSYEQYF. DNA of the CDR3: TGTGCCACGTCAGCGGTGAGCGGGGGTTCCTACGAGCAGTACTTC.

This chain connects TRBV5-1 to TRBJ1-3; no firm D call. The CDR3 contains 17 residues. Looked up from germline, CDR1 is SGHRS and CDR2 is YFSETQ. Trimming pared 1 base from V and 2 bases from J, leaving 16 bases between. The CDR3 DNA follows: TGCGCCAGCAGCTTGCTCGGCGGCCTTCCTCCTGGAAACACCATATATTTT. It translates to CASSLLGGLPPGNTIYF.

The chain recombines TRBV7-9 with TRBJ1-5, with D possibly TRBD1 on 6 matching bases. V lost 3 bases and J 5 bases, leaving 8 bases between the germline ends. Germline lookup yields CDR1 SEHNR and CDR2 FQNEAQ (reference sequence). The CDR3 spans 13 residues. The CDR3, as DNA: TGTGCCAGCAGCTTCCCAGGGGATCAGCCCCAGCATTTT. Its translation: CASSFPGDQPQHF.

This chain connects TRBV18 to TRBJ1-5; D may be TRBD1 (5 bases). Trimming took off 6 bases at V and 5 bases at J, with 8 bases between the two ends. Germline CDR1 and CDR2: KGHSH and LQKENI. There are 12 residues in the CDR3. Here the CDR3 reads CASSPTDQPQHF. CDR3 bases: TGTGCCAGCTCGCCGACAGATCAGCCCCAGCATTTT. Complete variable domain (other parts from reference TRBV18 and TRBJ1-5): NAGVMQNPRHLVRRRGQEARLRCSPMKGHSHVYWYRQLPEEGLKFMVYLQKENIIDESGMPKERFSAEFPKEGPSILRIQQVVRGDSAAYFCASSPTDQPQHFGDGTRLSIL.

The chain recombines TRBV6-6 with TRBJ2-5; 7 bases fit TRBD2. The CDR3 extends over 14 amino acids. Trimming cost V 6 bases and J 3 bases; bases outside gene matches: 7. CDR1 MNHNY and CDR2 SVGAGI come from the germline V gene (reference sequence). The CDR3 region has the DNA TGTGCCAGCAGGGTGGGACTACATAAAGAGACCCAGTACTTC. This translates into CASRVGLHKETQYF.

The genes are TRBV30 and TRBJ2-6; D not resolved. The V and J ends lost 5 bases and 0 bases respectively, with 5 bases between them. The germline V gene encodes CDR1 GTSNPN and CDR2 SVGIG (reference sequence). The CDR3 loop spans 13 amino acids. The CDR3, as DNA: TGTGCCTGGGTCCTCTCTGGGGCCAACGTCCTGACTTTC. It is translated as CAWVLSGANVLTF.

The chain couples TRBV6-5 to TRBJ2-5; TRBD2 aligns across 8 bases. CDR1 and CDR2 (germline): MNHEY, SVGAGI. Unmatched junction bases numbered 10, after V lost 8 bases and J lost 2 bases. The CDR3 is made up of 15 amino acids. CDR3 DNA: TGTGCCAGCCGAGGGGCAGCGGGGGTTCAAGAGACCCAGTACTTC. Translating it yields CASRGAAGVQETQYF.

This sequence joins TRBV10-1 and TRBJ1-2; the D is unclear. This CDR3 has 13 residues. CDR1 is WNHNN, CDR2 SYGVQD, per germline (reference sequence). V was cut by 3 bases and J by 2 bases, with 7 bases left in between. CDR3 region: CASSEDINYGYTF. The CDR3 coding sequence is TGCGCCAGCAGTGAAGACATCAACTATGGCTACACCTTC.

V and J are TRBV27 and TRBJ1-2; 7 bases fit TRBD1. This CDR3 has 15 residues. The J segment lost 4 bases and the V segment lost 5 bases, leaving 10 bases of the junction unmatched. Germline V gene data show CDR1 as MNHEY and CDR2 as SMNVEV (reference sequence). This CDR3 reads CASSRYQGQIYGYTF. The CDR3 region has the DNA TGTGCCAGCAGTCGCTACCAGGGACAGATCTATGGCTACACCTTC.

This clone appeared once. The chain employs TRBV9 and TRBJ1-1; the D gene is possibly TRBD1 (5 bases). The germline CDR1 and CDR2 sequences are SGDLS and YYNGEE. V was cut by 4 bases and J by 0 bases, with 13 bases left in between. The CDR3 is made up of 15 amino acids. The CDR3 nucleotides read TGTGCCAGCAGCCCTGGGGGGACGGTGAACACTGAAGCTTTCTTT. Its protein is CASSPGGTVNTEAFF.

The rearrangement links TRBV3-1 (or the pseudogene TRBV3-2) to TRBJ1-6; 10 bases map to TRBD1. Losses at the gene ends were 1 base for V and 7 bases for J; bases not matched to a gene: 1. Germline V gene sequence: CDR1 LGHDT, CDR2 YNNKEL (reference sequence). This CDR3 region has 15 residues. The CDR3 DNA is TGTGCCAGCAGCCAAGGGGGACAGGGGAATTCACCCCTCCACTTT. This encodes CASSQGGQGNSPLHF.

The V and J genes are TRBV9 and TRBJ2-7; 16 positions agree with TRBD2. This CDR3 is built from 15 residues. With 2 bases clipped from V and 5 bases from J, the junction kept 1 base outside the gene matches. The V gene's germline CDR1 is SGDLS and CDR2 YYNGEE. CDR3 region: CASSVGLAGGDEQYF. CDR3 sequence (DNA): TGTGCCAGCAGCGTGGGACTAGCGGGAGGGGACGAGCAGTACTTC.

The chain combines TRBV28 with TRBJ2-7, with TRBD2 identical over 8 bases. The length of the CDR3 is 16 residues. CDR1 and CDR2 (germline): MDHEN, SYDVKM. The J segment lost 5 bases and the V segment lost 4 bases, leaving 13 bases of the junction unmatched. The CDR3: CASSSPGGGGLDEQYF. Written as DNA, the CDR3 is TGTGCCAGCAGTTCCCCCGGGGGGGGCGGCTTAGACGAGCAGTACTTC. Supplemented by reference TRBV28 and TRBJ2-7, the full variable domain reads DVKVTQSSRYLVKRTGEKVFLECVQDMDHENMFWYRQDPGLGLRLIYFSYDVKMKEKGDIPEGYSVSREKKERFSLILESASTNQTSMYLCASSSPGGGGLDEQYFGPGTRLTVT.

The rearrangement uses TRBV20-1 and TRBJ1-1; possibly TRBD1 for D (5 bases). Germline loops: CDR1 DFQATT, CDR2 SNEGSKA (reference sequence). The CDR3 loop spans 11 amino acids. The germline V and J ends were trimmed by 5 bases and 5 bases, with 9 bases remaining between them. CDR3 nucleotides: TGCAGTGCTGGACACGAGACTGAAGCTTTCTTT. This codes for CSAGHETEAFF.

As DNA, the CDR3 is TGTGCCAGCAGGACAGGGGGCGCGGGTCAGCCCCAGCATTTT. It codes for CASRTGGAGQPQHF. The genes are TRBV6-6 and TRBJ1-5; 10 bases are a match to TRBD1. This CDR3 is built from 14 residues. Germline CDR1 is MNHNY and CDR2 is SVGAGI (reference sequence). The V gene end was trimmed by 6 bases and the J gene end by 6 bases; junction bases not matched to a gene: 5.

The J gene is TRBJ1-4, the V gene TRBV9; TRBD1 might be the D (6 bases). This CDR3 has 17 residues. The V gene lost 3 bases and the J gene lost 0 bases, with 15 bases spanning the gap. The V gene's germline CDR1 is SGDLS and CDR2 YYNGEE. CDR3 DNA: TGTGCCAGCAGCGCCCGGGGGGGCTTTGCAACTAATGAAAAACTGTTTTTT. Amino acid sequence: CASSARGGFATNEKLFF. The entire variable domain, with the rest obtained from reference TRBV9 and TRBJ1-4, is as follows: DSGVTQTPKHLITATGQRVTLRCSPRSGDLSVYWYQQSLDQGLQFLIQYYNGEERAKGNILERFSAQQFPDLHSELNLSSLELGDSALYFCASSARGGFATNEKLFFGSGTQLSVL.

The CDR3 DNA is TGCGCCAGCAGCCCACAACAGGGGGTGAACACTGAAGCTTTCTTT. This gives the protein CASSPQQGVNTEAFF. The rearrangement joins TRBV4-3 to TRBJ1-1, with 8 positions matching TRBD1. CDR3 length equals 15 residues. V trimming: 4 bases; J trimming: 0 bases; junction bases outside the gene matches: 4. The V gene's germline CDR1 is LGHNA and CDR2 YSLEER.

The chain combines TRBV7-2 with TRBJ1-6, with D possibly being TRBD1 (5 bases). The CDR3 is made up of 14 amino acids. V gave up 5 bases and J gave up 8 bases, with 13 bases separating them. Germline loops: CDR1 SGHTA, CDR2 FQGNSA. The CDR3 nucleotides are TGTGCCAGCAGCCCTCAGACGGGGGATTCACCCCTCCACTTT. This gives the protein CASSPQTGDSPLHF.

V usage is TRBV6-6 and J usage is TRBJ2-1; TRBD1 matches 8 bases. The CDR3 is made up of 16 amino acids. V lost 5 bases to trimming and J lost 4 bases; unmatched junction nucleotides: 10. Germline-derived CDR1 and CDR2 are MNHNY and SVGAGI (reference sequence). As DNA, the CDR3 is TGTGCCAGCAGTCGATTGGCGGACAGGGCATACAATGAGCAGTTCTTC. This translates into CASSRLADRAYNEQFF.

The J gene is TRBJ1-6, the V gene TRBV19, with 8 bases that match TRBD1. The J segment lost 9 bases and the V segment lost 3 bases, leaving 13 bases of the junction unmatched. This CDR3 contains 17 residues. Per the germline V gene, CDR1 is LNHDA and CDR2 is SQIVND (reference sequence). The CDR3 coding sequence is TGTGCCAGTAGTATTACAGGGGGTATTCAACTAGGTTCACCCCTCCACTTT. Its protein is CASSITGGIQLGSPLHF.

V and J are TRBV18 and TRBJ2-7; TRBD2 might be the D (6 bases). Trimming took 6 bases from V and 0 from J, leaving 12 bases between them. CDR3 length: 14 residues. Germline V CDR1 and CDR2: KGHSH, LQKENI. The CDR3 is CASSWDSYSYEQYF. The DNA for the CDR3 is TGTGCCAGCTCCTGGGACTCCTACTCCTACGAGCAGTACTTC. The full variable domain, rest sourced from reference TRBV18 and TRBJ2-7, is NAGVMQNPRHLVRRRGQEARLRCSPMKGHSHVYWYRQLPEEGLKFMVYLQKENIIDESGMPKERFSAEFPKEGPSILRIQQVVRGDSAAYFCASSWDSYSYEQYFGPGTRLTVT.